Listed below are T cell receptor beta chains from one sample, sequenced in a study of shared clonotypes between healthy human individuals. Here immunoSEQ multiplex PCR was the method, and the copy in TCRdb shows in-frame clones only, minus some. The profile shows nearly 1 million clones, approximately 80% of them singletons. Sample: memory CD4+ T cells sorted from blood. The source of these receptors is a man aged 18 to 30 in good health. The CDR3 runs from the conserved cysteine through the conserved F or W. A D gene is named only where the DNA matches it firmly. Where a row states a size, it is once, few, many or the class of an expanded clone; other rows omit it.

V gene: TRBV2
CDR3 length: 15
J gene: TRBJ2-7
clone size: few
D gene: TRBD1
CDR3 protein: CASSESGQGPYEQYF
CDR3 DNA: TGTGCCAGCAGTGAATCGGGACAGGGGCCCTACGAGCAGTACTTC

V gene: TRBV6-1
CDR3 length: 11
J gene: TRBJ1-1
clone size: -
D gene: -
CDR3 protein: CASILNTEAFF
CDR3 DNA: TGTGCCAGCATTCTGAACACTGAAGCTTTCTTT

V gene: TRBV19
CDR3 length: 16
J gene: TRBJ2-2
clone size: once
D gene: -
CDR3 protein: CASSIDGRGNTGELFF
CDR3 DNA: TGTGCCAGTAGTATAGATGGACGAGGAAACACCGGGGAGCTGTTTTTT

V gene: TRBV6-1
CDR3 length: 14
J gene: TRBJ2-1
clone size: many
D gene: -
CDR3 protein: CASSEEPRSNEQFF
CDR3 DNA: TGTGCCAGCAGTGAAGAGCCTCGATCCAATGAGCAGTTCTTC

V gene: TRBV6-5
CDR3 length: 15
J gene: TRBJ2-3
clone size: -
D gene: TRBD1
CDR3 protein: CASSRDRGQADTQYF
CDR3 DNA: TGTGCCAGCAGCAGGGACAGGGGGCAGGCAGATACGCAGTATTTT

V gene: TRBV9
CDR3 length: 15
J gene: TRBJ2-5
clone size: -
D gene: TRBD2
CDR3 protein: CASSAGLAPKETQYF
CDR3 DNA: TGTGCCAGCAGCGCCGGACTAGCGCCCAAAGAGACCCAGTACTTC

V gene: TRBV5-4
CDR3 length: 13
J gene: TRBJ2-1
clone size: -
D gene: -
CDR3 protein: CASSLAPSDEQFF
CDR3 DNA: TGTGCCAGCAGCTTGGCCCCCAGCGATGAGCAGTTCTTC

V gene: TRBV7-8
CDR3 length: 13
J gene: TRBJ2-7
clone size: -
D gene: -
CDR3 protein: CASSLDGSYEQYF
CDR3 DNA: TGTGCCAGCAGCCTCGACGGGAGTTACGAGCAGTACTTC

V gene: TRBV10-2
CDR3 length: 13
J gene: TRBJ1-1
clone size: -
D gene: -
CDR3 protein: CASSDEGFTEAFF
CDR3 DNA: TGCGCCAGCAGTGACGAGGGATTCACTGAAGCTTTCTTT

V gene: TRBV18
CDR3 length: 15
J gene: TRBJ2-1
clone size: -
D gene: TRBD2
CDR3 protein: CASSRQGLGNNEQFF
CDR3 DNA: TGTGCCAGTAGCCGCCAGGGACTAGGTAACAATGAGCAGTTCTTC

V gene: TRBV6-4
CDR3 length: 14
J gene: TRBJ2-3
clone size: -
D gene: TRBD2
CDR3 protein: CASKTSGGTDTQYF
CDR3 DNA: TGTGCCAGCAAGACTAGCGGGGGCACAGATACGCAGTATTTT

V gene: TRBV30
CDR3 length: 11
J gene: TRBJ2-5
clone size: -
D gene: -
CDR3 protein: CAWNREETQYF
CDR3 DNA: TGTGCCTGGAACAGGGAAGAGACCCAGTACTTC

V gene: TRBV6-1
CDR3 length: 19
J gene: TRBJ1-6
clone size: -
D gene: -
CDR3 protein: CASSDRHGNVGAGNSPLHF
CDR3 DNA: TGTGCCAGCAGTGATCGGCATGGGAATGTGGGGGCAGGTAATTCACCCCTCCACTTT

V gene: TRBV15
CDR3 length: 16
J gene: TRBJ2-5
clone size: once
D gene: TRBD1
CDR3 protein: CATSRDSPGGQETQYF
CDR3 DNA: TGTGCCACCAGCAGAGATTCTCCAGGGGGCCAAGAGACCCAGTACTTC

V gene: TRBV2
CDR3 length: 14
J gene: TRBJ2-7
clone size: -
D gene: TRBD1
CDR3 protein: CASSKGAGDYEQYF
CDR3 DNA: TGTGCCAGCAGTAAGGGGGCAGGAGACTACGAGCAGTACTTC

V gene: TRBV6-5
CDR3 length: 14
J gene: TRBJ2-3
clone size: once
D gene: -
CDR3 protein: CASGLTGPQSTQYF
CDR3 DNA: TGTGCCAGCGGACTGACTGGACCCCAGAGTACGCAGTATTTT

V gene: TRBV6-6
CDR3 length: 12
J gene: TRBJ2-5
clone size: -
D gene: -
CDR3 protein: CASSPGSWTQYF
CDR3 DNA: TGTGCCAGCAGCCCGGGATCCTGGACCCAGTACTTC

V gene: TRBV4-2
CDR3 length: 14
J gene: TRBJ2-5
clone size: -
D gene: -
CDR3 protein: CASSQADWEETQYF
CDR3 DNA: TGTGCCAGCAGCCAAGCGGACTGGGAAGAGACCCAGTACTTC

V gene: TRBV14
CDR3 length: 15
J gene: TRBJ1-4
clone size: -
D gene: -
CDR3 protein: CASSPAGSFAVGLFF
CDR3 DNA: TGTGCCAGCAGCCCAGCCGGATCATTCGCGGTCGGACTGTTTTTT

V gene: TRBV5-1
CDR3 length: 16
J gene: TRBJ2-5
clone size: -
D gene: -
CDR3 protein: CASSLEGDRTWETQYF
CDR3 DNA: TGCGCCAGCAGCTTGGAAGGAGACAGAACGTGGGAGACCCAGTACTTC

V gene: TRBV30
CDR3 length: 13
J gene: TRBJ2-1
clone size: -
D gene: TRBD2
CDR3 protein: CAWSAQREGGQFF
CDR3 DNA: TGTGCCTGGAGTGCGCAGCGGGAGGGCGGGCAGTTCTTC

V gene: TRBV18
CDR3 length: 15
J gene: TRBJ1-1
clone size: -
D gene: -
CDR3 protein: CASSPQGHGGTEAFF
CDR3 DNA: TGTGCCAGCTCACCGCAGGGCCACGGGGGGACTGAAGCTTTCTTT

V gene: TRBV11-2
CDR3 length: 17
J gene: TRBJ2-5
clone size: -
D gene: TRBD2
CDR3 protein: CASSPGTSGRVLETQYF
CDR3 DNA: TGTGCCAGCAGCCCCGGGACTAGCGGGAGAGTCTTAGAGACCCAGTACTTC

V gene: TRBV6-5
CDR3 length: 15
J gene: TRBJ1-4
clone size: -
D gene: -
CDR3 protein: CASSYSFLLNEKLFF
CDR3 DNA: TGTGCCAGCAGTTACTCGTTTTTGCTTAATGAAAAACTGTTTTTT

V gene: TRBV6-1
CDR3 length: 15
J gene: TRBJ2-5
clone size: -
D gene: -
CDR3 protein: CASSELSGAPETQYF
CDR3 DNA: TGTGCCAGCAGTGAACTCTCGGGCGCCCCGGAGACCCAGTACTTC

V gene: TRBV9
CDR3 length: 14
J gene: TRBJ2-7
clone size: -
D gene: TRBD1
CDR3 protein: CASSVADRGGEQYF
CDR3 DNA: TGTGCCAGCAGCGTAGCGGACAGGGGGGGAGAGCAGTACTTC

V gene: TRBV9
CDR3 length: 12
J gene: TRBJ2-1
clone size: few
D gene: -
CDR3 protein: CASSVLSNEQFF
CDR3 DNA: TGTGCCAGCAGCGTACTATCCAATGAGCAGTTCTTC

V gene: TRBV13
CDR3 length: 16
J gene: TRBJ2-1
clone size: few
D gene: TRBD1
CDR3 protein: CASSAFPTGDYNEQFF
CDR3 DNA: TGTGCCAGCAGCGCCTTCCCTACAGGGGACTACAATGAGCAGTTCTTC

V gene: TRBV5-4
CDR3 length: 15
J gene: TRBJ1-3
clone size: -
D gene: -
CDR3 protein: CASSLDGSSGNTIYF
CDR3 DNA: TGTGCCAGCAGCTTAGATGGGAGCTCTGGAAACACCATATATTTT

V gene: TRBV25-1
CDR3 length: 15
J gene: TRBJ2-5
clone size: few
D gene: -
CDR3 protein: CASKSIGGRKETQYF
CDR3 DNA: TGTGCCAGCAAGTCCATCGGGGGGCGAAAAGAGACCCAGTACTTC

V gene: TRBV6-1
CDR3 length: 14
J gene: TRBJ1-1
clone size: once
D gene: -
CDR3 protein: CASRSQGMNTEAFF
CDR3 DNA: TGTGCCAGTAGAAGTCAGGGGATGAACACTGAAGCTTTCTTT

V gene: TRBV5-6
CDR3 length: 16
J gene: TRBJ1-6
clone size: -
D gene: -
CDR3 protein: CASSFSGSLYNSPLHF
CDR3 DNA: TGTGCCAGCAGCTTTTCGGGGAGTCTCTATAATTCACCCCTCCACTTT

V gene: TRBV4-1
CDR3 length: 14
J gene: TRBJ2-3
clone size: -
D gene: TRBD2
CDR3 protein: CASSPGTSADTQYF
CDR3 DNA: TGCGCCAGCAGCCCCGGGACTAGTGCAGATACGCAGTATTTT

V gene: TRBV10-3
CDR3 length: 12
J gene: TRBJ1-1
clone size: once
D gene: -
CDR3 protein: CAISEPLGEAFF
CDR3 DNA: TGTGCCATCAGTGAGCCCCTGGGTGAAGCTTTCTTT

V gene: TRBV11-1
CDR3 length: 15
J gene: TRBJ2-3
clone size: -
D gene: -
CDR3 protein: CASSLGQPSTDTQYF
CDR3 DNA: TGTGCCAGCAGCTTGGGACAACCGAGCACAGATACGCAGTATTTT

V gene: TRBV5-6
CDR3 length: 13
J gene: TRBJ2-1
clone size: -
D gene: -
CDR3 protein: CASSLYGPMGQFF
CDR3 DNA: TGTGCCAGCAGCTTGTACGGCCCCATGGGTCAGTTCTTC

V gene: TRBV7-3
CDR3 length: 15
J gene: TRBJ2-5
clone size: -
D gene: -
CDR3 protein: CASSLAGAVGETQYF
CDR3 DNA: TGTGCCAGCAGCTTAGCGGGTGCGGTGGGGGAGACCCAGTACTTC

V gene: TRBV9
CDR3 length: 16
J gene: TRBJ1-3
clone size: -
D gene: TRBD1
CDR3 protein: CASSAAGTGSGNTIYF
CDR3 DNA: TGTGCCAGCAGCGCTGCCGGGACAGGCTCTGGAAACACCATATATTTT

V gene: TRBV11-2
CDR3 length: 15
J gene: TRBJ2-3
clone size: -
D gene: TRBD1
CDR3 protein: CASSKGQGRGDTQYF
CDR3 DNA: TGTGCCAGCAGCAAAGGACAGGGACGTGGAGATACGCAGTATTTT

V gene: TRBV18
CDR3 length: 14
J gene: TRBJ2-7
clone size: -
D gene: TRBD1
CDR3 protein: CASSPGQGINEQYF
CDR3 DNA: TGTGCCAGCTCACCGGGACAGGGTATAAACGAGCAGTACTTC

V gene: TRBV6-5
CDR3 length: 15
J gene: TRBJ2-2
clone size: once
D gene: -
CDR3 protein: CASSYSLRGTGELFF
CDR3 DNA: TGTGCCAGCAGTTACAGCTTGAGAGGCACCGGGGAGCTGTTTTTT

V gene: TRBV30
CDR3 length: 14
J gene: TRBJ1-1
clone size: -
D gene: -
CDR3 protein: CAWSGTGLNTEAFF
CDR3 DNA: TGTGCCTGGAGTGGGACTGGGCTGAACACTGAAGCTTTCTTT

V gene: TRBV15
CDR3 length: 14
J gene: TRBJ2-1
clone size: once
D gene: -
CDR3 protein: CATSREGRGNEQFF
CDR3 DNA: TGTGCCACCAGCAGAGAGGGCCGAGGAAATGAGCAGTTCTTC

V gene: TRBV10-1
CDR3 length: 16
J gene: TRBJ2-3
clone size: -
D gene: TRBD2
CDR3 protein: CASSESGTSGTDTQYF
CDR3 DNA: TGCGCCAGCAGTGAGTCCGGGACTAGCGGCACAGATACGCAGTATTTT

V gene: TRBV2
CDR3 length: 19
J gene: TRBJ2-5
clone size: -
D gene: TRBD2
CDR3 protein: CASSSTSGGRVLPQETQYF
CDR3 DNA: TGTGCCAGCAGTTCCACTAGCGGGGGGCGAGTTTTGCCCCAAGAGACCCAGTACTTC

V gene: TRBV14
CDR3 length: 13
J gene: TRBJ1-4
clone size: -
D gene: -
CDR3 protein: CASSRSANEKLFF
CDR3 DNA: TGTGCCAGCAGCCGGTCAGCTAATGAAAAACTGTTTTTT

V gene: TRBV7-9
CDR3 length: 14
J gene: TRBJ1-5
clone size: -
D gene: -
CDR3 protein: CASSLGYREAPQHF
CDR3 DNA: TGTGCCAGCAGCTTAGGTTACAGGGAGGCGCCCCAGCATTTT

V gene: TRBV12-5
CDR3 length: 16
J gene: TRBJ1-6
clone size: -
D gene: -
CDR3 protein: CASGLVLGGMGSPLHF
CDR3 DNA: TGTGCTAGTGGTTTGGTACTGGGGGGGATGGGATCACCCCTCCACTTT

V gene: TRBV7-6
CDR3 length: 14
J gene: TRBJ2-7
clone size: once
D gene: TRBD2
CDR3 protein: CASSLVAGLYEQYF
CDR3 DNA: TGTGCCAGCAGCTTAGTAGCGGGACTCTACGAGCAGTACTTC

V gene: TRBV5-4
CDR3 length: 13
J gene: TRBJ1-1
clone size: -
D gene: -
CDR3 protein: CASSPELNTEAFF
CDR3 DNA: TGTGCCAGCAGCCCTGAACTGAACACTGAAGCTTTCTTT

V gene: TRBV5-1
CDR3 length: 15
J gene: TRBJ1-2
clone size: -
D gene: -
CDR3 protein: CASRLSEVSPGGYTF
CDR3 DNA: TGCGCCAGCAGACTGTCAGAGGTCTCACCGGGCGGCTACACCTTC

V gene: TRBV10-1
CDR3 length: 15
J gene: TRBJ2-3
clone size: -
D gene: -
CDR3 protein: CASSGKGAFTDTQYF
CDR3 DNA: TGCGCCAGCTCTGGGAAAGGGGCGTTCACAGATACGCAGTATTTT

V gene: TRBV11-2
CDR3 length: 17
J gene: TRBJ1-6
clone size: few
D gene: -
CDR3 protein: CASSSTRGRGNNSPLHF
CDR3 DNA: TGTGCCAGCAGCTCCACACGGGGGCGCGGGAATAATTCACCCCTCCACTTT

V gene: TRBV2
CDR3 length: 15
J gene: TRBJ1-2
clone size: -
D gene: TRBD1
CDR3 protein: CASRTGGASSYGYTF
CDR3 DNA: TGTGCCAGCAGGACAGGGGGCGCCTCCAGCTATGGCTACACCTTC

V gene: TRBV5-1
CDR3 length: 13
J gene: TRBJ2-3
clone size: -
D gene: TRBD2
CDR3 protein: CASRLAGAGTQYF
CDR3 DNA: TGCGCCAGCAGACTAGCGGGGGCTGGTACGCAGTATTTT

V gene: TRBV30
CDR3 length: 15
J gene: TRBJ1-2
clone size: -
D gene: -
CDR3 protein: CAWSVKGLGGYGYTF
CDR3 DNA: TGTGCCTGGAGTGTAAAGGGGTTAGGGGGCTATGGCTACACCTTC

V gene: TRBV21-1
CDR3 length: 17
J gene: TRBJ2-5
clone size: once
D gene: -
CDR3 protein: CASSKVLHEAGGETQYF
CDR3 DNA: TGTGCCAGCAGCAAAGTGTTACATGAGGCGGGAGGGGAGACCCAGTACTTC